This record looks at one T cell receptor beta chain sequence and its context. Its target is unknown. The sample comes from a study of cytomegalovirus exposure and HLA in healthy donors. V was shortened by 0 bases and J by 2 bases, with 12 bases between the two germline ends. Germline V CDR1 and CDR2: WNHNN, SYGVQD (reference sequence). There are 16 residues in the CDR3. Notes on the study in general: Among TCR beta chains, those listed as cytomegalovirus-associated numbered about 160. TRBV6-2, TRBV6-3 and some other V segments were excluded as indistinguishable. Confirmation was obtained in vitro that a few CMV-associated chains are specific for CMV antigens.

The PCR employed 60 Vbeta primers together with 13 Jbeta primers. Per the original data handling: Among the unique TCR beta chains that a later analysis counted, about 86 million in all, 9.5 million to 12 million were shared. The table came from immunoSEQ multiplex PCR; TCRdb's copy has only in-frame clones and leaves some out. V and J calls and clone size follow that table, whereas D and trimming were derived from the DNA. The profile shows under 200,000 clones, about four fifths of them singletons. The chain joins TRBV10-1 to TRBJ2-3; D unclear. The sample taken for sequencing was PBMCs. The clonotype was recovered from a girl aged 10-17 years in good health and CMV-seropositive. The chain's CDR3 is CASSESLNDFTDTQYF. DNA of the CDR3: TGCGCCAGCAGTGAGTCTCTTAACGACTTCACAGATACGCAGTATTTT.